This record concerns one T cell receptor (beta chain) sequence. The record originates from a study of CD8 T cells in Susac syndrome. V was pared by 3 bases and J by 1 base, with 13 bases between. The CDR3 is 15 residues long. The germline CDR1 and CDR2 sequences are DFQATT and SNEGSKA (reference sequence). RNA totalling roughly 0.5 to 1 ug underwent reverse transcription with random hexamers. TCRdb re-called the immunoSEQ multiplex PCR reads through MiXCR, storing one row per CDR3 protein. The sample lists roughly 200,000 distinct CDR3 sequences, 95% seen once, with around 0.076% in the top ten. The chain carries TRBV20-1 and TRBJ1-5; D gene unclear. The TCR sequence derives from a human donor with multiple sclerosis. The sequenced sample consisted of CD4+ T cells from PBMCs. The DNA of the CDR3 is TGCAGTGCTAGTTCTGGGAGTTTGAGCAATCAGCCCCAGCATTTT. Translation gives CSASSGSLSNQPQHF.